Listed below are T cell receptor beta chains from one sample, sequenced in a study of blood T cell repertoires in COVID-19. Sequencing used immunoSEQ multiplex PCR; TCRdb keeps in-frame clones, though not all of them. This sample has 500,000 or so clones, with about nine tenths found just once. Sequencing was performed on PBMCs or T cells enriched from blood (not recorded which). The receptors originated from a woman aged 18-30 years who had recovered from COVID-19. Both conserved end residues are part of each CDR3. The D gene is left open where the match is weak. Some rows have no size entry. The others give once, few or many, or a class for an expanded clone.

v_call	d_call	j_call	clone_size	cdr3_nt	cdr3_aa
TRBV9	.	TRBJ1-1	.	TGTGCCAGCAGCTCCGACGGGTATAAAACAGAAGCTTTCTTT	CASSSDGYKTEAFF
TRBV2	.	TRBJ1-2	once	TGTGCCAGCAGAGTCGAATATAGCTATGGCTACACCTTC	CASRVEYSYGYTF
TRBV2	TRBD2	TRBJ2-7	.	TGTGCCAGCAATGGCGGGGGGGGATTTGGCGAGCAGTACTTC	CASNGGGGFGEQYF
TRBV2	.	TRBJ1-1	.	TGTGCCAGCAGTCTGGGGGGGCCTGAAGCTTTCTTT	CASSLGGPEAFF
TRBV6-1	TRBD2	TRBJ2-4	.	TGTGCCAGCAGTGATCCATCTTCCGGGACTAGCCTAATTGGCATTCAGTACTTC	CASSDPSSGTSLIGIQYF
TRBV10-2	.	TRBJ1-5	.	TGCGCCAGCAGTGCTCCCTTGAGCAATCAGCCCCAGCATTTT	CASSAPLSNQPQHF
TRBV2	.	TRBJ1-2	once	TGTGCCAGCAGGGAACAGAGCGCTAACTATGGCTACACCTTC	CASREQSANYGYTF
TRBV29-1	.	TRBJ2-5	.	TGCAGCGCCACACAAGAGACCCAGTACTTC	CSATQETQYF
TRBV27	TRBD1	TRBJ1-2	.	TGTGCCAGCAGTTTACAAAACAGGGGCGGGGGCTACACCTTC	CASSLQNRGGGYTF
TRBV12-5	.	TRBJ2-1	.	TGTGCTAGTGCCGAAATGACAGTTTACAATGAGCAGTTCTTC	CASAEMTVYNEQFF
TRBV14	.	TRBJ2-1	.	TGTGCCAGCAGCCCGGGGGTGCCCCCCGGCTACGGGAATGAGCAGTTCTTC	CASSPGVPPGYGNEQFF
TRBV2	.	TRBJ1-3	.	TGTGCCAGCAGCGAGAGCTCTGGAAACACCATATATTTT	CASSESSGNTIYF
TRBV18	.	TRBJ1-4	once	TGTGCCAGCTCACCACTCCTCGGGGAGAAGGAAAAACTGTTTTTT	CASSPLLGEKEKLFF
TRBV2	TRBD2	TRBJ2-1	.	TGTGCCAGCAACACCGGGGGGGAGCAGTTCTTC	CASNTGGEQFF